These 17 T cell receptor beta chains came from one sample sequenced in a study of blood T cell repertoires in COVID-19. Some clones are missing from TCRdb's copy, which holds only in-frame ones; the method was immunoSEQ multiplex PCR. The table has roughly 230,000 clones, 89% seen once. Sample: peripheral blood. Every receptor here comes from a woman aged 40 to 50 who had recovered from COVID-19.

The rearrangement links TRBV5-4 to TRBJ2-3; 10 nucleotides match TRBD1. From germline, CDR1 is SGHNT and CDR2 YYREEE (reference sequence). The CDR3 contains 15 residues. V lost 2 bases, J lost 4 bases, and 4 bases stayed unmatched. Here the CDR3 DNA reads TGTGCCAGCAGCTTCCTCGACAGGGGGCCAGATACGCAGTATTTT. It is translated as CASSFLDRGPDTQYF.

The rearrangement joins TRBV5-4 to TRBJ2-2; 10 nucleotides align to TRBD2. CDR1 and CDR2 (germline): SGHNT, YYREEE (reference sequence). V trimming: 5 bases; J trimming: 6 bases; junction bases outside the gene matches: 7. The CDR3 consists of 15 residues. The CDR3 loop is CASSLAGVSAGELFF. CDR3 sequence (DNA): TGTGCCAGCAGTCTAGCGGGAGTAAGTGCCGGGGAGCTGTTTTTT.

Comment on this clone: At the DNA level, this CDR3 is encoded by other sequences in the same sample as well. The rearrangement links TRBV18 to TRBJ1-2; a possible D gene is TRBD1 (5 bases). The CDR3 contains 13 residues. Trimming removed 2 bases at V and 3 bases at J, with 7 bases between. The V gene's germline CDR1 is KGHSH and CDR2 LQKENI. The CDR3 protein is CASSPGGDYGYTF. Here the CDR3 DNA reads TGTGCCAGCTCACCAGGGGGGGACTATGGCTACACCTTC.

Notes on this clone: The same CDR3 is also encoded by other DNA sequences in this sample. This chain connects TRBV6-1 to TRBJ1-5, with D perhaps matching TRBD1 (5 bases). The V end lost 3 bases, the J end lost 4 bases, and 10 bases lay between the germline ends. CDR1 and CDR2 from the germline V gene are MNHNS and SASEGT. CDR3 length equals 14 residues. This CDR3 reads CASSEGGGNQPQHF. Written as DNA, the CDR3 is TGTGCCAGCAGTGAGGGTGGGGGGAATCAGCCCCAGCATTTT.

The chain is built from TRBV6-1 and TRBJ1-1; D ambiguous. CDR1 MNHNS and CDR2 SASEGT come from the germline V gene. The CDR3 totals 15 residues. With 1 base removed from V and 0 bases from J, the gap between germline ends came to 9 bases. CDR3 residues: CASSEGFYVNTEAFF. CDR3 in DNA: TGTGCCAGCAGTGAAGGTTTCTACGTGAACACTGAAGCTTTCTTT.

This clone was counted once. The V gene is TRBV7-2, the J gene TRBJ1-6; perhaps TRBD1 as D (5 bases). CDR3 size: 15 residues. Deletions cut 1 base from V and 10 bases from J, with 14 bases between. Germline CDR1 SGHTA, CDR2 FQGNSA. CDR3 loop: CASSLVGGVGSPLHF. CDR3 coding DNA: TGTGCCAGCAGCTTAGTTGGAGGGGTGGGATCACCCCTCCACTTT.

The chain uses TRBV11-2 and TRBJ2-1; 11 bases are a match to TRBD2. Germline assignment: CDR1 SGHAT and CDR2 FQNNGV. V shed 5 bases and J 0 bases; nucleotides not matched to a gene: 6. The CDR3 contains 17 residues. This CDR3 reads CASSRTSGLSSYNEQFF. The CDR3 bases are TGTGCCAGCAGCCGGACTAGCGGGTTGAGCTCCTACAATGAGCAGTTCTTC.

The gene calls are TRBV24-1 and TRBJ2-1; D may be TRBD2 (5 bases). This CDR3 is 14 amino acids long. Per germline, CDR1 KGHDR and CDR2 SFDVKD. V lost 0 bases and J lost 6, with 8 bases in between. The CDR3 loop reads CATSDLYRGNEQFF. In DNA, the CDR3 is TGTGCCACCAGTGATTTGTATCGGGGCAATGAGCAGTTCTTC.

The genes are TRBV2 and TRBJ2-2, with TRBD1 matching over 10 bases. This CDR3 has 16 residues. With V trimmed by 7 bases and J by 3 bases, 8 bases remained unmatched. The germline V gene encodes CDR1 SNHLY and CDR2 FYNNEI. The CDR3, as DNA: TGTGCCAGCACCGGTTGGGGGACAGGGGACACCGGGGAGCTGTTTTTT. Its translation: CASTGWGTGDTGELFF.

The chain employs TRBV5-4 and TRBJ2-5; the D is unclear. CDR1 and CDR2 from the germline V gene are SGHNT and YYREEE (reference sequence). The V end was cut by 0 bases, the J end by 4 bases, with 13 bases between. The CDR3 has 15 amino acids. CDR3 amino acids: CASSLGQESLETQYF. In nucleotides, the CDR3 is TGTGCCAGCAGCTTGGGCCAGGAATCCTTAGAGACCCAGTACTTC.

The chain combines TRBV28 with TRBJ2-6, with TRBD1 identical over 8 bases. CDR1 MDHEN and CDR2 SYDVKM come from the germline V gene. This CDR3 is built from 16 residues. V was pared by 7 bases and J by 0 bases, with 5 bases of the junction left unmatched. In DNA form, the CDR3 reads TGTGCCAGCACCCCACAGGGGGGCTCTGGGGCCAACGTCCTGACTTTC. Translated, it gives CASTPQGGSGANVLTF.

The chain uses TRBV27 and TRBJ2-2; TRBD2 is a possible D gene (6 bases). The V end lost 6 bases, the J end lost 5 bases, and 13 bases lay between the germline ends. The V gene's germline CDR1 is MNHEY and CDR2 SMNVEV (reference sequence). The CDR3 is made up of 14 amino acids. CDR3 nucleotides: TGTGCCAGCAGACTCTTGGGGGGTACCGGGGAGCTGTTTTTT. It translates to CASRLLGGTGELFF.

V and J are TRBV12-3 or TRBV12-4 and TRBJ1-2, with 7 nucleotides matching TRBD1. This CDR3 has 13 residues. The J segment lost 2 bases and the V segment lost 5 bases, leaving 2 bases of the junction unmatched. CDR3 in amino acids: CASSGQENYGYTF. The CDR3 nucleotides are TGTGCCAGCAGTGGACAGGAGAACTATGGCTACACCTTC.

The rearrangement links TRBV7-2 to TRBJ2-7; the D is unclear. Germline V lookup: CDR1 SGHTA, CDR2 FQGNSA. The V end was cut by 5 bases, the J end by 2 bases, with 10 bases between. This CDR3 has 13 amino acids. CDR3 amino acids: CASSHQHPYEQYV. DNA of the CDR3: TGTGCCAGCAGCCACCAACACCCCTACGAGCAGTACGTC.

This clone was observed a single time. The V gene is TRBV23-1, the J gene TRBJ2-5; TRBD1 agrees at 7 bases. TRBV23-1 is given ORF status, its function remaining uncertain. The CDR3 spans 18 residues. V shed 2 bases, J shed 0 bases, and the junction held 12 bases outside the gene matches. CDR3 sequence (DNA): TGCGCCAGCAGTCAAGCTTGGCCAGGACAGGCCAACCAAGAGACCCAGTACTTC. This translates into CASSQAWPGQANQETQYF.

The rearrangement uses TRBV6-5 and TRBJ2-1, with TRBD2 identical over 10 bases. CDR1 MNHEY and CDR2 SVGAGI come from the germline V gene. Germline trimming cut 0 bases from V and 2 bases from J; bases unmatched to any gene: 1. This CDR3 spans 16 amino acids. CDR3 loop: CASSYSGLAAYNEQFF. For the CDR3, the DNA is TGTGCCAGCAGTTACTCCGGACTAGCGGCCTACAATGAGCAGTTCTTC.

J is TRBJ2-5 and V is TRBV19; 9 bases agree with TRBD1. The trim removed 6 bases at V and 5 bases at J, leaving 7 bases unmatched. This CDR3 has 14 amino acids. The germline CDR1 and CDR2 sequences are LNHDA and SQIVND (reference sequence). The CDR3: CASRDRGQAETQYF. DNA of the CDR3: TGTGCCAGTAGGGACAGGGGACAAGCGGAGACCCAGTACTTC.